This T cell receptor (beta chain) comes out of a study of blood T cell repertoires in COVID-19. Study overall: Whether acute or convalescent, the COVID-19 samples came from the United States, Italy and Spain. The cDNA or gDNA used as material had been derived from T cells, B-cell-depleted T cells, or PBMCs.

CDR1 and CDR2 (germline): KGHSH, LQKENI. Losses at the gene ends were 3 bases for V and 0 bases for J; bases not matched to a gene: 10. The CDR3 sequence is 17 residues long. This clone was observed a few times. Generated by immunoSEQ multiplex PCR, the TCRdb table keeps only in-frame clones and is missing some. The data hold some 180,000 clones, with about 85% observed a single time. The specimen sequenced was peripheral blood. The TCR was taken from a woman aged 55-69 years with acute or convalescent COVID-19. The V gene is TRBV18, the J gene TRBJ1-1; TRBD1 aligns across 7 bases. The DNA for the CDR3 is TGTGCCAGCTCACCTCGACAGGGAGGAGGGTTGAACACTGAAGCTTTCTTT. It specifies CASSPRQGGGLNTEAFF.